The 27 T cell receptor beta chains below were found in one sample sequenced in a study of T cells in Graves' hyperthyroidism and ophthalmopathy. Authors of the study amplified TCR beta CDR3 regions from RNA transcripts. HTBI primers were the set used in a first-round RT-PCR of the TCR CDR3. TCRdb re-called the multiplex PCR reads with MiXCR, one entry per CDR3 protein. The sample gives 550,000 to 800,000 distinct CDR3 sequences, roughly 15% of which show up once; 8.4% is in the top ten. Sequencing input: blood. These receptors came from a man between 18 and 35 years old with Graves' hyperthyroidism.

This chain joins TRBV9 and TRBJ1-3; 7 nucleotides match TRBD1. In germline, CDR1 is SGDLS, CDR2 YYNGEE. The V segment lost 3 bases and the J segment 7 bases; nucleotides outside the gene matches: 10. This CDR3 spans 15 amino acids. CDR3 nucleotide sequence: TGTGCCAGCAGCGCCCGACAGGGAGATGGGAACACCATATATTTT. Its protein product is CASSARQGDGNTIYF. Drawing the rest from reference TRBV9 and TRBJ1-3, the complete variable domain is DSGVTQTPKHLITATGQRVTLRCSPRSGDLSVYWYQQSLDQGLQFLIQYYNGEERAKGNILERFSAQQFPDLHSELNLSSLELGDSALYFCASSARQGDGNTIYFGEGSWLTVV.

A few counts support this clonotype. This chain uses TRBV30 with TRBJ2-3; the match to TRBD2 covers 7 bases. Trimming removed 2 bases from V and 2 bases from J; junction bases left unmatched: 16. Germline CDR1 GTSNPN, CDR2 SVGIG (reference sequence). The CDR3 has 18 residues. The CDR3 protein is CAWSRPWGSGTNTDTQYF. The CDR3 DNA sequence: TGTGCCTGGAGTCGCCCGTGGGGCAGCGGGACCAACACAGATACGCAGTATTTT.

V and J are TRBV3-1 and TRBJ2-7, with D maybe TRBD1 (6 bases). The germline V gene has CDR1 LGHDT and CDR2 YNNKEL (reference sequence). CDR3 length: 14 amino acids. V lost 3 bases and J 3 bases, leaving 12 bases between the germline ends. CDR3 loop: CASSHREGGYEQYF. The CDR3 coding sequence is TGTGCCAGCAGCCACCGTGAAGGGGGCTACGAGCAGTACTTC.

This clonotype was recorded many times. The genes are TRBV12-3 or TRBV12-4 and TRBJ1-1, with a possible D match to TRBD1 (5 bases). CDR3 length equals 14 residues. V was trimmed by 1 base and J by 4 bases, leaving 10 bases between them. The CDR3 reads CASSLEGPLTEAFF. The CDR3 DNA sequence: TGTGCCAGCAGTTTAGAGGGACCCCTCACTGAAGCTTTCTTT.

This clonotype was found many times. CDR3 nucleotide sequence: TGTGCCAGCAGCCAAGTTCAGGTAGCGGGAACGAGGGAGACCCAGTACTTC. As protein: CASSQVQVAGTRETQYF. This chain uses TRBV3-1 with TRBJ2-5, with TRBD2 matching over 8 bases. Germline V CDR1 and CDR2: LGHDT, YNNKEL (reference sequence). The CDR3 totals 17 residues. V shed 1 base, J shed 5 bases, and the junction held 12 bases outside the gene matches.

This clonotype has only one observation. This chain joins TRBV6-2 or TRBV6-3 and TRBJ1-2; D gene uncertain. This CDR3 is 13 amino acids long. From germline, CDR1 is MNHEY and CDR2 SVGEGT. Trimming took 2 bases from V and 6 from J, leaving 10 bases between them. CDR3 amino acids: CASSYRALDGYTF. In DNA, the CDR3 is TGTGCCAGCAGTTACAGGGCTCTGGATGGCTACACCTTC.

This rearrangement joins TRBV20-1 to TRBJ2-5, with 10 bases lining up with TRBD2. J was trimmed by 3 bases and V by 6 bases; bases with no gene match: 4. The CDR3 consists of 13 residues. Germline CDR1 and CDR2: DFQATT and SNEGSKA (reference sequence). The CDR3 coding sequence is TGCAGTGCACTTGGACTAGCGGAAGAGACCCAGTACTTC. It yields the protein CSALGLAEETQYF.

The chain has TRBV28 and TRBJ2-6; 12 bases agree with TRBD1. This CDR3 is built from 15 residues. V dropped 11 bases and J dropped 2; count of bases not matched to a gene: 4. The germline gives CDR1 MDHEN, CDR2 SYDVKM. DNA of the CDR3: TGTGCCGGAGGGACAGGGGGCGCTGGGGCCAACGTCCTGACTTTC. Residues: CAGGTGGAGANVLTF.

This clonotype was seen many times. This chain joins TRBV3-1 and TRBJ1-5; D gene ambiguous. The CDR3 is made up of 15 amino acids. Germline loops: CDR1 LGHDT, CDR2 YNNKEL (reference sequence). V gave up 0 bases and J gave up 8 bases, with 14 bases separating them. The CDR3 spells CASSQDFSHPEPQHF. The CDR3 region has the DNA TGTGCCAGCAGCCAAGATTTTTCGCACCCGGAGCCCCAGCATTTT.

J is TRBJ1-3 and V is TRBV12-3 or TRBV12-4, with D possibly matching TRBD1 (5 bases). With 6 bases removed from V and 5 bases from J, the gap between germline ends came to 20 bases. The CDR3 loop spans 16 amino acids. The CDR3 sequence: CASRAEGRVRRNTIYF. As DNA, the CDR3 is TGTGCCAGCAGAGCCGAGGGCAGGGTAAGGCGAAACACCATATATTTT.

The genes are TRBV4-1 and TRBJ1-6; a possible D gene is TRBD1 (6 bases). Germline V gene lookup returns CDR1 MGHRA and CDR2 YSYEKL. The CDR3 length is 15 residues. V lost 4 bases and J 8 bases, leaving 15 bases between the germline ends. CDR3 residues: CASSRAGAVYSPLHF. The DNA for the CDR3 is TGCGCCAGCAGCCGCGCGGGGGCCGTTTATTCACCCCTCCACTTT.

This clonotype was recorded at least ten times. The V and J genes are TRBV6-2 or TRBV6-3 and TRBJ2-7; possible D gene TRBD2, 6 bases. This CDR3 contains 13 residues. V lost 7 bases, J lost 5 bases, and 15 bases lay in between. Looked up from germline, CDR1 is MNHEY and CDR2 is SVGEGT. The CDR3 sequence: CASKKGTSDEQYF. The CDR3 DNA follows: TGTGCCAGCAAGAAAGGGACTTCTGACGAGCAGTACTTC.

Only a few counts were recorded for this clonotype. The genes are TRBV5-4 and TRBJ2-1; 7 bases map to TRBD2. Germline loops: CDR1 SGHNT, CDR2 YYREEE (reference sequence). The trim removed 4 bases at V and 8 bases at J, leaving 12 bases unmatched. This CDR3 contains 15 residues. CDR3 DNA sequence: TGTGCCAGCAGCCCCCCAGTCCCAGCGGGATATGAGCAGTTCTTC. It translates to CASSPPVPAGYEQFF. Complete variable domain (other parts from reference TRBV5-4 and TRBJ2-1): ETGVTQSPTHLIKTRGQQVTLRCSSQSGHNTVSWYQQALGQGPQFIFQYYREEENGRGNFPPRFSGLQFPNYSSELNVNALELDDSALYLCASSPPVPAGYEQFFGPGTRLTVL.

The V call is TRBV19, the J call TRBJ1-1; tentatively, D is TRBD1 (6 bases). Trimming shortened V by 5 bases and J by 4 bases, and 17 bases separated the two germline ends. Germline V gene sequence: CDR1 LNHDA, CDR2 SQIVND (reference sequence). The CDR3 totals 15 residues. The chain's CDR3 is CASSATGLLVTEAFF. The CDR3, as DNA: TGTGCCAGTAGTGCAACAGGGCTCCTCGTCACTGAAGCTTTCTTT.

This clonotype has just a few counts. V usage is TRBV10-3 and J usage is TRBJ2-7, with 8 bases aligning to TRBD2. The germline CDR1 and CDR2 sequences are ENHRY and SYGVKD. The CDR3 spans 14 residues. V gave up 4 bases and J gave up 1 base; unmatched junction bases: 3. The CDR3 sequence is CAISGTSGSYEQYF. DNA for the CDR3: TGTGCCATCAGTGGAACTAGCGGATCCTACGAGCAGTACTTC.

At least ten counts were recorded for this clonotype. The chain recombines TRBV11-2 with TRBJ2-2; 12 bases agree with TRBD2. Germline V gene sequence: CDR1 SGHAT, CDR2 FQNNGV. Unmatched junction bases numbered 5, after V lost 5 bases and J lost 4 bases. The CDR3 consists of 16 residues. The CDR3 DNA sequence: TGTGCCAGCAGCCTAGCGGGAGGGGCGGGCACCGGGGAGCTGTTTTTT. This codes for CASSLAGGAGTGELFF.

This clonotype has a count of ten or more. The gene calls are TRBV28 and TRBJ2-1; 11 bases are a match to TRBD2. V shed 3 bases, J shed 9 bases, and the junction held 4 bases outside the gene matches. This CDR3 region has 14 residues. Germline loops: CDR1 MDHEN, CDR2 SYDVKM. The CDR3 protein is CASSFSGRATEQFF. In DNA, the CDR3 is TGTGCCAGCAGTTTTAGCGGGAGGGCCACTGAGCAGTTCTTC.

This clonotype was found a few times. The chain employs TRBV19 and TRBJ1-1, with 10 bases matching TRBD1. V dropped 4 bases and J dropped 7; count of bases not matched to a gene: 12. CDR3 length equals 16 residues. From germline, CDR1 is LNHDA and CDR2 SQIVND (reference sequence). This chain's CDR3 is CASSRNSGTGAIEAFF. The CDR3 DNA is TGTGCCAGTAGTAGGAATTCCGGGACAGGGGCAATTGAAGCTTTCTTT.

This clonotype was detected a few times. CDR3 in DNA: TGTGCCAGCAGTTTATTTCCTACCATGAGCTCCTACAATGAGCAGTTCTTC. Translating it yields CASSLFPTMSSYNEQFF. The rearrangement links TRBV27 to TRBJ2-1; D uncertain. V was clipped by 1 base and J by 0 bases, with 13 bases between them. This CDR3 comprises 17 residues. Germline CDR1 is MNHEY and CDR2 is SMNVEV (reference sequence).

The CDR3 sequence is CASSEWVPGANVLTF. The CDR3 DNA reads as TGTGCCAGCAGTGAGTGGGTACCCGGGGCCAACGTCCTGACTTTC. The chain recombines TRBV6-1 with TRBJ2-6; no firm D call. The CDR3 runs to 15 residues. Germline lookup yields CDR1 MNHNS and CDR2 SASEGT. Trimming stripped 3 bases from V and 4 bases from J, with 10 bases between.

A word on this clonotype: This clone may be a read error of a much larger clone one base away. The chain uses TRBV2 and TRBJ1-2; tentatively, D is TRBD1 (6 bases). This CDR3 spans 12 amino acids. Germline assignment: CDR1 SNHLY and CDR2 FYNNEI. The chain's CDR3 is CVSSVGAYGYTF. The CDR3 nucleotides read TGTGTCAGCAGTGTGGGGGCCTATGGCTACACCTTC.

Only a few counts were recorded for this clonotype. The CDR3: CASSFGGPNNEKLFF. CDR3 in DNA: TGTGCCAGCAGCTTCGGGGGGCCAAATAATGAAAAACTGTTTTTT. The rearrangement uses TRBV7-9 and TRBJ1-4, with D maybe TRBD1 (6 bases). Deletions cut 3 bases from V and 4 bases from J, with 12 bases between. Germline-derived CDR1 and CDR2 are SEHNR and FQNEAQ (reference sequence). The CDR3 has 15 amino acids.

Many counts were recorded for this clonotype. The rearrangement links TRBV12-3 or TRBV12-4 to TRBJ1-1; possibly TRBD1 for D (6 bases). V was cut by 4 bases and J by 0 bases, with 15 bases left in between. The CDR3 totals 16 residues. CDR3 in amino acids: CASSSGDRSLNTEAFF. For the CDR3, the DNA is TGTGCCAGCAGTTCCGGAGACAGGTCCCTGAACACTGAAGCTTTCTTT.

This clonotype was seen many times. CDR3 residues: CASSAPGGGTDTQYF. The CDR3 DNA reads TGTGCCAGCAGTGCACCAGGGGGGGGCACAGATACGCAGTATTTT. J is TRBJ2-3 and V is TRBV6-1; D is perhaps TRBD1 or TRBD2 (7 bases each). V was trimmed by 4 bases and J by 1 base, leaving 12 bases between them. Germline V lookup: CDR1 MNHNS, CDR2 SASEGT. The CDR3 runs 15 residues.

This clonotype showed up just a few times. The gene calls are TRBV7-9 and TRBJ2-3; D is perhaps TRBD2 (6 bases). The CDR3 contains 16 residues. With 5 bases removed from V and 0 bases from J, the gap between germline ends came to 15 bases. Germline V lookup: CDR1 SEHNR, CDR2 FQNEAQ (reference sequence). CDR3 sequence (DNA): TGTGCCAGCAGCCGTTTGTCAGGGACTAGCACAGATACGCAGTATTTT. It specifies CASSRLSGTSTDTQYF.

This clonotype was found a few times. The gene calls are TRBV4-1 and TRBJ2-7, with D tentatively TRBD2 (5 bases). The CDR3 has 14 amino acids. The germline gives CDR1 MGHRA, CDR2 YSYEKL. V was pared by 1 base and J by 5 bases, with 12 bases between. CDR3 loop: CASSQAYIGDEQYF. The CDR3 region has the DNA TGCGCCAGCAGCCAAGCTTATATCGGGGACGAGCAGTACTTC.

There are a few counts of this clonotype. At one boundary the junction diverges from the germline segment, which might be a read error. The gene calls are TRBV28 and TRBJ2-7; no clear D gene. Per germline, CDR1 MDHEN and CDR2 SYDVKM. CDR3 length equals 13 residues. CDR3 region: CVSSPSPAYEQYF. The CDR3 nucleotides read TGTGTCAGCAGTCCCTCCCCCGCCTACGAGCAGTACTTC.